This is a list of T cell receptor beta chains from one sample in a study of post-analysis software for immune sequencing data. TCRdb ran MiXCR on the PCR reads and lists one entry per CDR3 protein. The sample shows approximately 690,000 distinct CDR3 sequences, approximately 59% of them seen only once. The sequencing input was blood. The receptors come from a girl aged 2 to 9 with multiple sclerosis. CDR3s include the opening cysteine and the closing phenylalanine or tryptophan. Each record gives: V gene, clone size, D gene, J gene, CDR3 DNA, CDR3 protein. D genes are given only for firm matches. The listing skips clone size in some rows; elsewhere it reads once, few, many or a size class.

V gene: TRBV12-3/TRBV12-4
clone size: -
D gene: TRBD1
J gene: TRBJ1-1
CDR3 DNA: TGTGCCAGCAGTCCGAGGACAGGGAAGTTCGCTGAAGCTTTCTTT
CDR3 protein: CASSPRTGKFAEAFF

V gene: TRBV5-1
clone size: few
D gene: TRBD2
J gene: TRBJ2-3
CDR3 DNA: TGCGCCAGCAGCTTGCGGACTAGCGGGGGTACAGATACGCAGTATTTT
CDR3 protein: CASSLRTSGGTDTQYF

V gene: TRBV29-1
clone size: -
D gene: -
J gene: TRBJ2-3
CDR3 DNA: TGCAGCGTTGAAGTCTCGGATCCTCCTCGCACAGATACGCAGTATTTT
CDR3 protein: CSVEVSDPPRTDTQYF

V gene: TRBV5-6
clone size: -
D gene: -
J gene: TRBJ1-1
CDR3 DNA: TGTGCCAGCAGTGGGACGGAGGGGACTGAAGCTTTCTTT
CDR3 protein: CASSGTEGTEAFF

V gene: TRBV30
clone size: -
D gene: -
J gene: TRBJ2-5
CDR3 DNA: TGTGCCTGGAGTGTGGGGGCATCTGGTTTGGAGGCCCAGTACTTC
CDR3 protein: CAWSVGASGLEAQYF

V gene: TRBV4-2
clone size: -
D gene: TRBD2
J gene: TRBJ2-1
CDR3 DNA: TGTGCCAGCAGCCTACGTAGACTAGCGGGGGATGAGCAGTTCTTC
CDR3 protein: CASSLRRLAGDEQFF

V gene: TRBV5-4
clone size: -
D gene: -
J gene: TRBJ2-7
CDR3 DNA: TGTGCCAGCAGCAGTACGGGGGCCGCACTCACCTACGAGCAGTACTTC
CDR3 protein: CASSSTGAALTYEQYF

V gene: TRBV5-4
clone size: -
D gene: -
J gene: TRBJ2-3
CDR3 DNA: TGTGCCAGCAGCGCCACCGGTAGGCAAGTAGATACGCAGTATTTT
CDR3 protein: CASSATGRQVDTQYF

V gene: TRBV7-4
clone size: -
D gene: -
J gene: TRBJ2-3
CDR3 DNA: TGTGCCAGCAGCTTAGAAAAAGTTAGCACAGATACGCAGTATTTT
CDR3 protein: CASSLEKVSTDTQYF

V gene: TRBV9
clone size: -
D gene: -
J gene: TRBJ2-1
CDR3 DNA: TGTGCCAGCAGCGTAGAGGGTCTAATCTACAATGAACAGTTCTTC
CDR3 protein: CASSVEGLIYNEQFF

V gene: TRBV10-1
clone size: few
D gene: -
J gene: TRBJ2-1
CDR3 DNA: TGCGCCAGCAGTGAGCAGGGCTTGCGGGGCAATGAGCAGTTCTTC
CDR3 protein: CASSEQGLRGNEQFF

V gene: TRBV12-3/TRBV12-4
clone size: -
D gene: -
J gene: TRBJ2-2
CDR3 DNA: TGTGCCAGCAGTTTACAGGGGCTGGGGGAGCTGTTTTTT
CDR3 protein: CASSLQGLGELFF

V gene: TRBV20-1
clone size: few
D gene: -
J gene: TRBJ1-2
CDR3 DNA: TGCAGTGCTAGGCCGTATGTCGACTATGGCTACACCTTC
CDR3 protein: CSARPYVDYGYTF

V gene: TRBV5-6
clone size: -
D gene: -
J gene: TRBJ2-7
CDR3 DNA: TGTGCCAGCAGCCCGCCCCCTGGGGCTACCCCCTACGAGCAGTACTTC
CDR3 protein: CASSPPPGATPYEQYF

V gene: TRBV10-3
clone size: -
D gene: -
J gene: TRBJ2-5
CDR3 DNA: TGTGCCATCAGTGAACCCACAAGAAATCTAGCGCAAGAGACCCAGTACTTC
CDR3 protein: CAISEPTRNLAQETQYF

V gene: TRBV20-1
clone size: -
D gene: -
J gene: TRBJ1-2
CDR3 DNA: TGCAGTGTCACGACCGACGGTAACTATGGCTACACCTTC
CDR3 protein: CSVTTDGNYGYTF

V gene: TRBV11-2
clone size: few
D gene: -
J gene: TRBJ1-1
CDR3 DNA: TGTGCCAGCAGCTTAGCGGGGGCAGACACTGAAGCTTTCTTT
CDR3 protein: CASSLAGADTEAFF

V gene: TRBV29-1
clone size: -
D gene: TRBD1
J gene: TRBJ2-1
CDR3 DNA: TGCAGCGTTGATCCGGGACAGGGGATCAATGAGCAGTTCTTC
CDR3 protein: CSVDPGQGINEQFF

V gene: TRBV7-2
clone size: -
D gene: -
J gene: TRBJ1-2
CDR3 DNA: TGTGCCAGCAGCTTAGATGCGGTGAGCAGTGGCTACACCTTC
CDR3 protein: CASSLDAVSSGYTF

V gene: TRBV7-6
clone size: once
D gene: TRBD1
J gene: TRBJ2-1
CDR3 DNA: TGTGCCAGCAGCCGTAACGGACAGGGCGAGCAGTTCTTC
CDR3 protein: CASSRNGQGEQFF

V gene: TRBV5-1
clone size: -
D gene: -
J gene: TRBJ1-5
CDR3 DNA: TGCGCCAGCAGCTTGATGGGGGAAGGGAGCAATCAGCCCCAGCATTTT
CDR3 protein: CASSLMGEGSNQPQHF

V gene: TRBV29-1
clone size: -
D gene: TRBD2
J gene: TRBJ2-5
CDR3 DNA: TGCAGCGTTCTAGCGGGGGTAGAGACCCAGTACTTC
CDR3 protein: CSVLAGVETQYF

V gene: TRBV7-2
clone size: -
D gene: -
J gene: TRBJ2-7
CDR3 DNA: TGTGCCAGCAGCTTAGCCGGGGTTACCGAGCAGTACTTC
CDR3 protein: CASSLAGVTEQYF

V gene: TRBV29-1
clone size: -
D gene: TRBD1
J gene: TRBJ1-1
CDR3 DNA: TGCAGCGCATATCCTTGGGACAGGGCCCACACTGAAGCTTTCTTT
CDR3 protein: CSAYPWDRAHTEAFF

V gene: TRBV27
clone size: few
D gene: TRBD1
J gene: TRBJ2-3
CDR3 DNA: TGTGCCAGCAGTTTGGGACAGCCAGATACGCAGTATTTT
CDR3 protein: CASSLGQPDTQYF

V gene: TRBV28
clone size: -
D gene: TRBD2
J gene: TRBJ2-3
CDR3 DNA: TGTGCCAGCACGGGTAGCGGGGTGCCCGCAGATACGCAGTATTTT
CDR3 protein: CASTGSGVPADTQYF

V gene: TRBV3-1
clone size: -
D gene: -
J gene: TRBJ2-1
CDR3 DNA: TGTGCCAGCAGCCAAGAAGATGGTTGGGACGAAGGACCCTACAATGAGCAGTTCTTC
CDR3 protein: CASSQEDGWDEGPYNEQFF

V gene: TRBV7-8
clone size: -
D gene: -
J gene: TRBJ1-2
CDR3 DNA: TGTGCCAGCAGCTCCTCGTACACCGGCTATGGCTACACCTTC
CDR3 protein: CASSSSYTGYGYTF

V gene: TRBV5-1
clone size: -
D gene: -
J gene: TRBJ2-1
CDR3 DNA: TGCGCCAGCAGCGGAGCGTGGGAGTACAATGAGCAGTTCTTC
CDR3 protein: CASSGAWEYNEQFF